The table lists the clone carrying this TCR beta chain with a few counts. Antigen specificity is unknown. The data derive from a study of CD8+ T cells in alopecia areata. Sampling of alopecia areata patients yielded lesional scalp punch biopsies as well as peripheral blood. Isolated RNA was reverse transcribed into cDNA used as the sequencing template. TCRdb's table, derived via immunoSEQ multiplex PCR, lists solely in-frame clones and lacks some. Of 120,000 or so clones listed, about 46% are singletons. Study conclusions and caveats: Scalp samples also yield sequences from resident alphabeta T cells of normal skin. Normal scalp had lower clonality than lesional scalp, with alopecia totalis/universalis lesions showing this most strongly.

The germline V gene has CDR1 SQVTM and CDR2 ANQGSEA. The ends were cut back, 4 bases at V and 8 bases at J, with 9 bases in the middle. There are 11 residues in the CDR3. Sequenced material: NKG2D-low CD8+ T cells sorted from blood. The V call is TRBV29-1, the J call TRBJ2-1, with D unclear. This receptor was obtained from a human donor with alopecia areata. The chain's CDR3 is CSVAPGHEQFF. The CDR3 DNA reads as TGCAGCGTTGCTCCGGGCCATGAGCAGTTCTTC.